Listed here is a single TCR beta chain. The target antigen is unknown. The data derive from a study of cytomegalovirus exposure and HLA in healthy donors. Per the germline V gene, CDR1 is SGHAT and CDR2 is FQNNGV. With 5 bases removed from V and 7 bases from J, the gap between germline ends came to 20 bases. The CDR3 loop spans 16 amino acids. General study points: In a later analysis, a genetic analysis reported fewer productive-TCR N-insertions in an Asian-associated ancestry cluster than the cohort average. Reported results showed that the classifier diagnosed cytomegalovirus status with high specificity and sensitivity.

The PCR was carried out with 60 Vbeta primers and 13 Jbeta primers. The assay was immunoSEQ multiplex PCR, and TCRdb's table has in-frame clones only and misses some. This specimen shows around 150,000 clones; the ten leading clones hold 2.1%. The chain uses TRBV11-2 and TRBJ1-4; D perhaps matches TRBD1 (6 bases). Material: PBMCs. This TCR came from a man aged 30 to 45 in good health and CMV-seronegative. CDR3 nucleotides: TGTGCCAGCAGCCCCAGATTGGGGGGGGCGGGTGAAAAACTGTTTTTT. Its protein product is CASSPRLGGAGEKLFF.